This T cell receptor beta chain was documented in a study of CD8 T cells in Susac syndrome. Sequencing of TCR beta drew on CD8+ and CD4+ T cells from blood. The authors reverse transcribed roughly 0.45 to 1 ug RNA with random hexamers. The immunoSEQ assay covered 54 Vbeta and 13 Jbeta segments for CDR3. From the immunoSEQ multiplex PCR reads, TCRdb called clonotypes with MiXCR, one entry per CDR3 protein. The profile covers around 180,000 distinct CDR3 sequences, with 80% to 95% appearing a single time and about 0.088% taken by the ten largest. Specimen: CD4+ T cells from PBMCs. The sequence derives from a human donor with multiple sclerosis.

CDR3 residues: CSAAASGTGDSPLHF. In nucleotides, the CDR3 is TGCAGTGCTGCCGCCTCCGGGACAGGGGATTCACCCCTCCACTTT. The chain has TRBV20-1 and TRBJ1-6; 10 nucleotides match TRBD1. The CDR3 length is 15 residues. The junction had 9 bases not matched to a gene; V was cut back by 5 bases and J by 8 bases. Germline V gene sequence: CDR1 DFQATT, CDR2 SNEGSKA (reference sequence).